The 11 T cell receptor beta chains given below trace back to one sample, sequenced in a study of T cell responses to AZD1222 COVID-19 vaccine. The protocol was immunoSEQ multiplex PCR, while the TCRdb copy is restricted to in-frame clones and leaves out a portion. The table has about 130,000 clones, more than 80% seen once. The source was peripheral blood, collected on day 0 of AZD1222 vaccination. These TCRs come from an adult in good health.

The chain has TRBV11-2 and TRBJ1-4; D not certain. The CDR3 covers 17 residues. V was clipped by 3 bases and J by 0 bases, with 14 bases between them. The germline gives CDR1 SGHAT, CDR2 FQNNGV. CDR3 residues: CASSFFTHVATNEKLFF. CDR3 coding DNA: TGTGCCAGCAGCTTTTTTACCCATGTTGCAACTAATGAAAAACTGTTTTTT.

The chain is built from TRBV12-3 or TRBV12-4 and TRBJ2-7; D is possibly TRBD1 or TRBD2 (5 bases each). Trimming stripped 6 bases from V and 3 bases from J, with 9 bases between. CDR3 size: 12 residues. The CDR3 DNA reads as TGTGCCAGCAGCAGGGCGGGCTACGAGCAGTACTTC. Its translation: CASSRAGYEQYF.

V gene TRBV19 combines with J gene TRBJ2-5; D unclear. V dropped 6 bases and J dropped 2 bases, with 16 bases sitting between them. The CDR3 runs 15 residues. The germline gives CDR1 LNHDA, CDR2 SQIVND (reference sequence). For the CDR3, the DNA is TGTGCCAGTAGCCCCTCCCGGTTGGGGCAAGAGACCCAGTACTTC. Protein sequence: CASSPSRLGQETQYF.

The rearrangement joins TRBV27 to TRBJ2-6; D gene uncertain. Germline V gene sequence: CDR1 MNHEY, CDR2 SMNVEV (reference sequence). Deletions cut 5 bases from V and 0 bases from J, with 8 bases between. The CDR3 is made up of 15 amino acids. CDR3 sequence (DNA): TGTGCCAGCAGTGAGCAGTACTCTGGGGCCAACGTCCTGACTTTC. It translates to CASSEQYSGANVLTF. Looking up the rest from reference TRBV27 and TRBJ2-6 gives the full variable domain: EAQVTQNPRYLITVTGKKLTVTCSQNMNHEYMSWYRQDPGLGLRQIYYSMNVEVTDKGDVPEGYKVSRKEKRNFPLILESPSPNQTSLYFCASSEQYSGANVLTFGAGSRLTVL.

The V call is TRBV5-1, the J call TRBJ2-7; D may be TRBD1 (5 bases). In germline, CDR1 is SGHRS, CDR2 YFSETQ. V dropped 0 bases and J dropped 5 bases, with 12 bases sitting between them. The CDR3 has 14 amino acids. This chain's CDR3 is CASSLAGRSNEQYF. The CDR3 DNA sequence: TGCGCCAGCAGCTTGGCAGGGCGCAGCAACGAGCAGTACTTC.

This clone is medium-sized within its sample. The chain couples TRBV7-9 to TRBJ1-1; possibly TRBD1 for D (6 bases). Trimming left V 3 bases short and J 7 bases short, with 12 bases between. Germline V gives CDR1 SEHNR, CDR2 FQNEAQ (reference sequence). The CDR3 has 13 residues. CDR3 nucleotides: TGTGCCAGCAGCTTCTCAGGGGCCAATGAAGCTTTCTTT. This sequence encodes CASSFSGANEAFF.

The rearrangement links TRBV19 to TRBJ1-2; 7 positions match TRBD1. The CDR3 is 16 residues long. The junction had 18 bases not matched to a gene; V was cut back by 6 bases and J by 8 bases. In germline, CDR1 is LNHDA, CDR2 SQIVND (reference sequence). The CDR3 protein is CASRGFPTGFSKGYTF. In nucleotides, the CDR3 is TGTGCCAGTAGAGGATTTCCGACAGGGTTCAGTAAGGGCTACACCTTC. The variable domain in full, with the rest retrieved from reference TRBV19 and TRBJ1-2, is DGGITQSPKYLFRKEGQNVTLSCEQNLNHDAMYWYRQDPGQGLRLIYYSQIVNDFQKGDIAEGYSVSREKKESFPLTVTSAQKNPTAFYLCASRGFPTGFSKGYTFGSGTRLTVV.

This clone was seen just once. The V call is TRBV28, the J call TRBJ2-1; 9 nucleotides agree with TRBD2. V dropped 5 bases and J dropped 9; count of bases not matched to a gene: 11. Germline values: CDR1 MDHEN, CDR2 SYDVKM. This CDR3 region has 15 residues. This CDR3 is CASSAAGGPLSEQFF. The DNA for the CDR3 is TGTGCCAGCAGTGCCGCGGGGGGGCCTTTGAGTGAGCAGTTCTTC. Together with reference TRBV28 and TRBJ2-1, the CDR3 gives the full variable domain: DVKVTQSSRYLVKRTGEKVFLECVQDMDHENMFWYRQDPGLGLRLIYFSYDVKMKEKGDIPEGYSVSREKKERFSLILESASTNQTSMYLCASSAAGGPLSEQFFGPGTRLTVL.

This chain connects TRBV6-5 to TRBJ1-5, with TRBD1 matching 7 bases. V lost 7 bases and J lost 3; bases outside the gene matches: 6. The V gene's germline CDR1 is MNHEY and CDR2 SVGAGI. This CDR3 is built from 14 residues. The CDR3 region is CASIPGGPNQPQHF. In DNA form, the CDR3 reads TGTGCCAGCATCCCAGGGGGGCCCAATCAGCCCCAGCATTTT.

The chain carries TRBV29-1 and TRBJ2-4; the D gene is possibly TRBD1 (5 bases). The CDR3 length is 12 residues. Germline V gene lookup returns CDR1 SQVTM and CDR2 ANQGSEA. The V end lost 1 base, the J end lost 8 bases, and 9 bases lay between the germline ends. CDR3 sequence: CSVEAGSDIQYF. DNA for the CDR3: TGCAGCGTTGAAGCAGGGTCGGACATTCAGTACTTC.

The chain is built from TRBV5-1 and TRBJ1-1; weak D call: TRBD1 (6 bases). Between the trimmed V and J ends, which lost 4 bases and 0 bases, there was a span of 13 bases. Germline loops: CDR1 SGHRS, CDR2 YFSETQ. The CDR3 sequence is 15 residues long. The CDR3 here is CASSPMQGMNTEAFF. The DNA of the CDR3 is TGCGCCAGCAGCCCAATGCAGGGGATGAACACTGAAGCTTTCTTT. Full variable domain (missing parts from reference TRBV5-1 and TRBJ1-1): KAGVTQTPRYLIKTRGQQVTLSCSPISGHRSVSWYQQTPGQGLQFLFEYFSETQRNKGNFPGRFSGRQFSNSRSEMNVSTLELGDSALYLCASSPMQGMNTEAFFGQGTRLTVV.